This T cell receptor beta chain was identified in a study of T cells in Graves' hyperthyroidism and ophthalmopathy. RNA transcripts were the template for amplifying TCR beta CDR3 regions. HTBI primers drove first-round RT-PCR of the TCR CDR3. TCRdb independently ran MiXCR on the multiplex PCR reads; one entry per CDR3 protein. Here the sample spans hundreds of thousands of distinct CDR3 sequences, roughly 17% being singletons. This CDR3 comprises 16 residues. Losses at the gene ends were 1 base for V and 4 bases for J; bases not matched to a gene: 6. Germline assignment: CDR1 LGHDT and CDR2 YNNKEL (reference sequence).

The origin of this receptor is a woman younger than 30 with Graves' hyperthyroidism. The sample comprised blood. The chain uses TRBV3-1 and TRBJ1-2; 10 bases agree with TRBD1. The CDR3 here is CASSQGRQGARYGYTF. CDR3 DNA: TGTGCCAGCAGCCAAGGCCGACAGGGGGCCCGCTATGGCTACACCTTC.